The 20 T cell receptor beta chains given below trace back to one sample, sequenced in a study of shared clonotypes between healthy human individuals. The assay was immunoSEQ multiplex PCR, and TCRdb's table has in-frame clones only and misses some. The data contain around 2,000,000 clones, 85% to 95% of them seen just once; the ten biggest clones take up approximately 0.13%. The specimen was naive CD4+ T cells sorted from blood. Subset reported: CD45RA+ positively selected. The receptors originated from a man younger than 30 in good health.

CDR3 coding DNA: TGCAGTGCAGTAGGGGTTAGCGAGCAGTTCTTC. It is translated as CSAVGVSEQFF. The V and J genes are TRBV20-1 and TRBJ2-1; D is possibly TRBD1 (5 bases). The length of the CDR3 is 11 residues. V shed 6 bases and J shed 10 bases, with 13 bases lying between them. Germline CDR1 reads DFQATT; CDR2 reads SNEGSKA (reference sequence).

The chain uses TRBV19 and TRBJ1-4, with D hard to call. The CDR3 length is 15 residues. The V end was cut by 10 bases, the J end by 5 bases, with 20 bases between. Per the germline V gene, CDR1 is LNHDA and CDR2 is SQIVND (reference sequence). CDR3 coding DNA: TGTGCCACCTGCCCCGCGGGGTTGAGAAATGAAAAACTGTTTTTT. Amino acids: CATCPAGLRNEKLFF.

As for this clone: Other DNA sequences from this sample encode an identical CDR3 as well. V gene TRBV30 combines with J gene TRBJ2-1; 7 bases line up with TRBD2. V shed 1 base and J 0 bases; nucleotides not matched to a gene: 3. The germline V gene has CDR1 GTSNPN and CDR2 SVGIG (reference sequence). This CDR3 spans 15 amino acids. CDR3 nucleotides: TGTGCCTGGAGTGGCGGCGGGAGCTCCTACAATGAGCAGTTCTTC. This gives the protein CAWSGGGSSYNEQFF.

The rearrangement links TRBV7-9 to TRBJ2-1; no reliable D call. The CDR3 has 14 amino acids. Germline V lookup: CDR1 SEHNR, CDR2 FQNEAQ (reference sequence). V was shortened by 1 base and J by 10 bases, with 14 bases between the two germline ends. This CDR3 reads CASSLDGVSREQFF. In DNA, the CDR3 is TGTGCCAGCAGCTTAGACGGCGTCTCCAGGGAGCAGTTCTTC. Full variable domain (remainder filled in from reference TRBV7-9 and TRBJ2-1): DTGVSQNPRHKITKRGQNVTFRCDPISEHNRLYWYRQTLGQGPEFLTYFQNEAQLEKSRLLSDRFSAERPKGSFSTLEIQRTEQGDSAMYLCASSLDGVSREQFFGPGTRLTVL.

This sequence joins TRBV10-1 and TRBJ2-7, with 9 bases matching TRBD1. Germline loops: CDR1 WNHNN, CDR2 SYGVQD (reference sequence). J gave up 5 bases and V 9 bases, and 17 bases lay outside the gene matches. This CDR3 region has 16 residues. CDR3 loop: CASPKKGGTGHHEQYF. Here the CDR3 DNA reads TGCGCCAGTCCTAAAAAGGGAGGGACAGGGCACCACGAGCAGTACTTC.

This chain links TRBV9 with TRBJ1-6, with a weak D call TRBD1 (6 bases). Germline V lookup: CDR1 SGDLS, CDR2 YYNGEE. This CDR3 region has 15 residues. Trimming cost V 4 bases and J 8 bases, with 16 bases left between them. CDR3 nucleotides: TGTGCCAGCAGCACGTCGACAGGATGGGATTCACCCCTCCACTTT. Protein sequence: CASSTSTGWDSPLHF.

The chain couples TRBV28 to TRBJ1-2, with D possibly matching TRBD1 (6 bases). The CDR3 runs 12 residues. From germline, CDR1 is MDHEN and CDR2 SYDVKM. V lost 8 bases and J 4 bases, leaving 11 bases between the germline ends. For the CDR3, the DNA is TGTGCCAGCGGAGGGGGATTCTATGGCTACACCTTC. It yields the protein CASGGGFYGYTF.

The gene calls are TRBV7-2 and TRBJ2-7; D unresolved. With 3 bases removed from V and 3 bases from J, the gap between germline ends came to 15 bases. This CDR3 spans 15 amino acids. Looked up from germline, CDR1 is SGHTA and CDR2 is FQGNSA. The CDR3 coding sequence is TGTGCCAGCAGCTTGGGCCCCGGCTCAGACTACGAGCAGTACTTC. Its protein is CASSLGPGSDYEQYF.

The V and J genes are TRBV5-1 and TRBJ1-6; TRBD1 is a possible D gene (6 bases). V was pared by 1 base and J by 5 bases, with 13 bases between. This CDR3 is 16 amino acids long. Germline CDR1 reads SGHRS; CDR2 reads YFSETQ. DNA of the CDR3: TGCGCCAGCAGCTTGATTGCAGGGGTGAATAATTCACCCCTCCACTTT. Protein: CASSLIAGVNNSPLHF. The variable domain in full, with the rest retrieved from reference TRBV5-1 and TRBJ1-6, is KAGVTQTPRYLIKTRGQQVTLSCSPISGHRSVSWYQQTPGQGLQFLFEYFSETQRNKGNFPGRFSGRQFSNSRSEMNVSTLELGDSALYLCASSLIAGVNNSPLHFGNGTRLTVT.

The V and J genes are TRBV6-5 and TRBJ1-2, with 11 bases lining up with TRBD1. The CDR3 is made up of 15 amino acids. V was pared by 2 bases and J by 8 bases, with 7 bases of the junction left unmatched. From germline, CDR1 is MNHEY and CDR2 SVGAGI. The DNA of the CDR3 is TGTGCCAGCAGTTACAGCGGACAGGGGGCCCGAGGCTACACCTTC. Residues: CASSYSGQGARGYTF.

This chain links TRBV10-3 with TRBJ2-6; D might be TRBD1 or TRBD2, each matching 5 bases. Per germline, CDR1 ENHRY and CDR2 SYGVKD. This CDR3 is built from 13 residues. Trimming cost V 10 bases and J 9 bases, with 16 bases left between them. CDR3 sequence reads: CATQSRGDNVLTF. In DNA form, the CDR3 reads TGTGCCACCCAATCCCGGGGCGACAACGTCCTGACTTTC.

This CDR3 reads CASSRGTTGNTEAFF. DNA for the CDR3: TGCGCCAGCAGCCGGGGGACAACAGGAAACACTGAAGCTTTCTTT. The gene calls are TRBV4-3 and TRBJ1-1, with D possibly TRBD1 on 6 matching bases. Trimming took off 4 bases at V and 2 bases at J, with 14 bases between the two ends. CDR1 and CDR2 from the germline V gene are LGHNA and YSLEER. The CDR3 spans 15 residues.

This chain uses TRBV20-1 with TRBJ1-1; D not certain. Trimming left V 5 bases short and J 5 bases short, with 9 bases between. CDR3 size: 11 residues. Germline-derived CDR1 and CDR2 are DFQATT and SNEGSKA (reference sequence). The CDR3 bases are TGCAGTGCTGCCCAGAAGACTGAAGCTTTCTTT. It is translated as CSAAQKTEAFF.

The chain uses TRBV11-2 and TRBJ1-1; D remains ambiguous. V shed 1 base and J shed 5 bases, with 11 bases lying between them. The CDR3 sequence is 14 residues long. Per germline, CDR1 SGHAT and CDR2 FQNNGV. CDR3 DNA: TGTGCCAGCAGCTTAGTGCAATTAGGGACTGAAGCTTTCTTT. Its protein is CASSLVQLGTEAFF.

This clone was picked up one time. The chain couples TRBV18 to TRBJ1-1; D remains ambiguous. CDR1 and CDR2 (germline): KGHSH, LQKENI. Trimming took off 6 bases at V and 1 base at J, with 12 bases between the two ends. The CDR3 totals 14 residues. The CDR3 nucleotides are TGTGCCAGCTCTGAGAGCATGGAGAACACTGAAGCTTTCTTT. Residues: CASSESMENTEAFF.

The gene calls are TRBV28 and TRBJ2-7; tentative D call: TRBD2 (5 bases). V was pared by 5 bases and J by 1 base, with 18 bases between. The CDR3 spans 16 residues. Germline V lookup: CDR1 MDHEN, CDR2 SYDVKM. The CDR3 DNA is TGTGCCAGCAGTGCCCCCGCGGGCGGGCCATCCTACGAGCAGTACTTC. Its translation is CASSAPAGGPSYEQYF. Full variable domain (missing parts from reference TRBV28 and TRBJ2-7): DVKVTQSSRYLVKRTGEKVFLECVQDMDHENMFWYRQDPGLGLRLIYFSYDVKMKEKGDIPEGYSVSREKKERFSLILESASTNQTSMYLCASSAPAGGPSYEQYFGPGTRLTVT.

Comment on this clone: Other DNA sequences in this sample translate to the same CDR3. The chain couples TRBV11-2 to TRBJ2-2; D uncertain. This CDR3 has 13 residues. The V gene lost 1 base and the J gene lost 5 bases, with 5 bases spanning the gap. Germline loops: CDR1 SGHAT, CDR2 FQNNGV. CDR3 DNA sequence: TGTGCCAGCAGCTTAGTGAGGACCGGGGAGCTGTTTTTT. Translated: CASSLVRTGELFF. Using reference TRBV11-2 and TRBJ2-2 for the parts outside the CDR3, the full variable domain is EAGVAQSPRYKIIEKRQSVAFWCNPISGHATLYWYQQILGQGPKLLIQFQNNGVVDDSQLPKDRFSAERLKGVDSTLKIQPAKLEDSAVYLCASSLVRTGELFFGEGSRLTVL.

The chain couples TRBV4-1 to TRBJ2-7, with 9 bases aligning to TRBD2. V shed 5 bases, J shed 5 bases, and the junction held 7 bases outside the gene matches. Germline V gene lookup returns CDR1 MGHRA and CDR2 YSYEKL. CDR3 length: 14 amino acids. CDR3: CASSWQGLADEQYF. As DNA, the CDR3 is TGCGCCAGCAGCTGGCAGGGACTAGCCGACGAGCAGTACTTC.

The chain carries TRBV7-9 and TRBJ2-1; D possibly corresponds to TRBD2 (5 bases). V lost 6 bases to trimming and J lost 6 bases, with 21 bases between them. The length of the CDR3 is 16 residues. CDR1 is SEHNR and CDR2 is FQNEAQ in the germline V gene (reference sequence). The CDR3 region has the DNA TGTGCCAGCAGAACCGGGGAAGAATCTACCGGCAATGAGCAGTTCTTC. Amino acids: CASRTGEESTGNEQFF.

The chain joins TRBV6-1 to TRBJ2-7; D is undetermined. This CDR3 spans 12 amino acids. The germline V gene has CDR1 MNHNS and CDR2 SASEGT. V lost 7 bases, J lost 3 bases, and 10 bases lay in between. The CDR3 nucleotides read TGTGCCAGCACTATTAACCTCTACGAGCAGTACTTC. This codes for CASTINLYEQYF.